The 21 T cell receptor beta chains below were found in one sample sequenced in a study of T cells in Graves' hyperthyroidism and ophthalmopathy. Amplification yielded TCR beta CDR3 regions, with RNA transcripts as the source. The study used the HTBI primer set for a first-round RT-PCR of the TCR CDR3. TCRdb independently ran MiXCR on the multiplex PCR reads; one entry per CDR3 protein. The sample shows 450,000 to 700,000 distinct CDR3 sequences, 40% to 55% of them seen only once. Sequenced: peripheral blood or thyroid tissue (not recorded which). The receptor set was obtained from an adult woman with Graves' disease, either hyperthyroidism or ophthalmopathy (not recorded which).

This clonotype was counted many times. The J gene is TRBJ2-2, the V gene TRBV5-1; 7 bases line up with TRBD2. Trimming at V came to 2 bases and at J to 7 bases, leaving 8 bases not matched to a gene. This CDR3 is 15 amino acids long. Germline V CDR1 and CDR2: SGHRS, YFSETQ. The CDR3 DNA follows: TGCGCCAGCAGCTTTCCGGGAGGCCCCAGCGGGGAGCTGTTTTTT. As protein: CASSFPGGPSGELFF.

This chain joins TRBV7-8 and TRBJ1-4, with D perhaps TRBD1 (5 bases). There are 14 residues in the CDR3. Trimming shortened V by 0 bases and J by 8 bases, and 10 bases separated the two germline ends. Germline V gene sequence: CDR1 SGHVS, CDR2 FQNEAQ. The CDR3, as DNA: TGTGCCAGCAGCTTAGCGCAGGGAAAAGAAAAACTGTTTTTT. It specifies CASSLAQGKEKLFF.

This clonotype showed up just once. The V call is TRBV7-3, the J call TRBJ2-7, with 7 bases aligning to TRBD2. The J segment lost 3 bases and the V segment lost 3 bases, leaving 11 bases of the junction unmatched. There are 16 residues in the CDR3. The germline V gene encodes CDR1 SGHTA and CDR2 FQGTGA. CDR3 nucleotide sequence: TGTGCCAGCAGCTTGGACCCGGGGCTAGCGGTCTACGAGCAGTACTTC. Translating it yields CASSLDPGLAVYEQYF.

Points on this clonotype: The DNA is left out, because the CDR3 cannot be placed on it with certainty; the CDR3 is given as TCRdb lists it. The rearrangement links TRBV2 to TRBJ1-4. Counting both end residues, the CDR3 totals 11 amino acids. The germline V gene encodes CDR1 SNHLY and CDR2 FYNNEI. CDR3 protein: CASSSGINCFF.

This clonotype was counted only a few times. The rearrangement uses TRBV7-9 and TRBJ2-2, with 7 bases fitting TRBD1. The CDR3 totals 15 residues. Germline V lookup: CDR1 SEHNR, CDR2 FQNEAQ (reference sequence). V gave up 4 bases and J gave up 6 bases; unmatched junction bases: 8. The CDR3 nucleotides are TGTGCCAGCAGCTCACACAGGGGAAACGCCGGGGAGCTGTTTTTT. It is translated as CASSSHRGNAGELFF.

This clonotype was detected ten times or more. This chain links TRBV11-2 with TRBJ2-7, with D perhaps assigned TRBD1 or TRBD2 (5 bases each). CDR1 is SGHAT and CDR2 is FQNNGV in the germline V gene. Trimming took 1 base from V and 2 from J, leaving 18 bases between them. CDR3 length equals 17 residues. CDR3: CASSLGTRGTVPYEQYF. The CDR3, as DNA: TGTGCCAGCAGCTTAGGGACCCGAGGGACCGTTCCCTACGAGCAGTACTTC.

This clonotype appeared many times. This sequence joins TRBV3-1 and TRBJ1-2; D uncertain. The CDR3 covers 12 residues. Trimming took 1 base from V and 8 from J, leaving 8 bases between them. Per the germline V gene, CDR1 is LGHDT and CDR2 is YNNKEL (reference sequence). The CDR3 nucleotides read TGTGCCAGCAGCCAAGCTTCCGAAGGCTACACCTTC. Amino acids: CASSQASEGYTF.

This clonotype has at least ten counts. CDR3 sequence: CASSVAPGGLPYSGNTIYF. CDR3 sequence (DNA): TGTGCCAGCAGCGTAGCGCCAGGGGGATTACCCTACTCTGGAAACACCATATATTTT. This chain uses TRBV9 with TRBJ1-3; TRBD1 aligns across 7 bases. J gave up 0 bases and V 0 bases, and 12 bases lay outside the gene matches. The CDR3 contains 19 residues. Germline CDR1 reads SGDLS; CDR2 reads YYNGEE.

This chain joins TRBV9 and TRBJ1-4; 10 bases are a match to TRBD1. Trimming cost V 4 bases and J 8 bases; bases outside gene matches: 8. The CDR3 has 15 residues. The germline V gene has CDR1 SGDLS and CDR2 YYNGEE. As DNA, the CDR3 is TGTGCCAGCAGCCCCACCGGGACAGGGGACGAAAAACTGTTTTTT. It yields the protein CASSPTGTGDEKLFF.

There are a few counts of this clonotype. This chain uses TRBV19 with TRBJ1-1; 9 bases are shared with TRBD1. The J segment lost 5 bases and the V segment lost 6 bases, leaving 1 base of the junction unmatched. CDR1 and CDR2 (germline): LNHDA, SQIVND (reference sequence). The CDR3 loop spans 12 amino acids. CDR3 amino acids: CASRDRGTEAFF. The DNA of the CDR3 is TGTGCCAGTAGGGACAGGGGAACTGAAGCTTTCTTT.

On this clonotype itself: The conserved closing phenylalanine or tryptophan is absent in this CDR3, likely reflecting a read error. Because the CDR3's place on the DNA is in doubt, the DNA is left out and the CDR3 is given as listed by TCRdb. This CDR3 is CASSLARGLGGYTFGS. The J gene is TRBJ2-5, the V gene TRBV7-9; the table's TRBD2 call for D was not verified on the DNA. Germline V gene lookup returns CDR1 SEHNR and CDR2 FQNEAQ (reference sequence). Ends included, the CDR3 has 16 residues.

The gene calls are TRBV7-2 and TRBJ2-7, with a tentative D call TRBD1 (6 bases). V lost 0 bases to trimming and J lost 4 bases, with 16 bases between them. CDR1 SGHTA and CDR2 FQGNSA come from the germline V gene. This CDR3 comprises 16 residues. Here the CDR3 reads CASSLALQGPPYEQYF. The CDR3 nucleotides read TGTGCCAGCAGCTTAGCGCTACAGGGACCCCCTTACGAGCAGTACTTC.

The rearrangement uses TRBV9 and TRBJ1-1; 7 bases align to TRBD1. Germline loops: CDR1 SGDLS, CDR2 YYNGEE. The trim removed 4 bases at V and 1 base at J, leaving 13 bases unmatched. This CDR3 has 17 amino acids. CDR3 in DNA: TGTGCCAGCAGCCAAAACCTTAGGACAGGAGAGAACACTGAAGCTTTCTTT. As protein: CASSQNLRTGENTEAFF.

This clonotype was detected only once. The chain is built from TRBV7-9 and TRBJ1-1, with D maybe TRBD1 (5 bases). Germline loops: CDR1 SEHNR, CDR2 FQNEAQ (reference sequence). The CDR3 has 17 amino acids. Trimming took off 1 base at V and 9 bases at J, with 24 bases between the two ends. The CDR3 DNA reads as TGTGCCAGCAGCTTAGGAGCTAACTATGGCTACAGGATTCAAGCTTTCTTT. This gives the protein CASSLGANYGYRIQAFF.

This clonotype occurred many times. The J gene is TRBJ1-1, the V gene TRBV12-3 or TRBV12-4; D is possibly TRBD1 (5 bases). The ends were cut back, 4 bases at V and 7 bases at J, with 22 bases in the middle. The CDR3 has 16 amino acids. The CDR3 protein is CASSSPRGGLGGEAFF. CDR3 bases: TGTGCCAGCAGTTCTCCTCGGGGAGGGCTGGGGGGTGAAGCTTTCTTT.

This clonotype was counted ten times or more. V usage is TRBV20-1 and J usage is TRBJ1-5, with D unclear. There are 13 residues in the CDR3. The germline V gene encodes CDR1 DFQATT and CDR2 SNEGSKA (reference sequence). V lost 1 base and J 6 bases, leaving 10 bases between the germline ends. The CDR3 nucleotides read TGCAGTGCTAGAGTGCGGGAGGCTCAGCCCCAGCATTTT. Translating it yields CSARVREAQPQHF.

In this sample, this clonotype turned up many times. This rearrangement joins TRBV13 to TRBJ2-6, with D unresolved. Germline V gene lookup returns CDR1 PRHDT and CDR2 FYEKMQ (reference sequence). CDR3 length equals 15 residues. Trimming took 2 bases from V and 5 from J, leaving 10 bases between them. As DNA, the CDR3 is TGTGCCAGCAGCTTATCCTTTTCCCGGGCCAACGTCCTGACTTTC. The encoded protein is CASSLSFSRANVLTF.

This clonotype has ten or more counts. This sequence joins TRBV5-1 and TRBJ2-5, with 7 bases fitting TRBD1. V trimming: 2 bases; J trimming: 5 bases; junction bases outside the gene matches: 6. Germline V lookup: CDR1 SGHRS, CDR2 YFSETQ. This CDR3 has 14 residues. CDR3 coding DNA: TGCGCCAGCAGCTTTGACAGGGCCTGGGAGACCCAGTACTTC. It yields the protein CASSFDRAWETQYF.

This clonotype was counted at least ten times. The chain couples TRBV20-1 to TRBJ1-1; D call uncertain. The CDR3 is 11 amino acids. V was shortened by 6 bases and J by 8 bases, with 13 bases between the two germline ends. Germline CDR1 and CDR2: DFQATT and SNEGSKA (reference sequence). In DNA form, the CDR3 reads TGCAGTGCCCGAGGGTACGTGGAAGCTTTCTTT. Encoded protein: CSARGYVEAFF.

This clonotype was found a few times. The chain recombines TRBV18 with TRBJ2-3, with TRBD1 as a possible D gene (6 bases). V was trimmed by 6 bases and J by 5 bases, leaving 12 bases between them. This CDR3 spans 13 amino acids. Germline CDR1 reads KGHSH; CDR2 reads LQKENI. This CDR3 is CASSEQGRDTQYF. In DNA, the CDR3 is TGTGCCAGCTCGGAACAGGGTAGAGATACGCAGTATTTT.

The J gene is TRBJ1-5, the V gene TRBV20-1; tentative D call: TRBD1 (6 bases). Germline loops: CDR1 DFQATT, CDR2 SNEGSKA (reference sequence). This CDR3 has 10 amino acids. The V end lost 4 bases, the J end lost 15 bases, and 13 bases lay between the germline ends. CDR3 bases: TGCAGTGCTACCCGACAGGCCCGGCATTTT. Translation gives CSATRQARHF.